This T cell receptor beta chain was retrieved from a study of blood T cell repertoires in COVID-19. As for the study in general: Researchers got acute and convalescent COVID-19 samples from the United States, Italy and Spain. Sources were T cells, B-cell-depleted T cells, or PBMCs; the material itself was cDNA or gDNA.

The authors' processing: Estimates of nucleated cell counts were drawn from the amplification of reference gene primers. Assay used: immunoSEQ multiplex PCR; TCRdb lists only in-frame clones, some missing. V and J calls and clone size are copied from that table; D and trimming were computed from the DNA. The profile covers around 100,000 clones, with roughly 80% appearing a single time and approximately 22% taken by the ten largest. The CDR3 sequence is 16 residues long. V was trimmed by 4 bases and J by 5 bases, leaving 22 bases between them. Germline loops: CDR1 SGHRS, CDR2 YFSETQ. Sequencing input: peripheral blood. The chain recombines TRBV5-1 with TRBJ2-7; a possible D gene is TRBD1 (7 bases). The clonotype was recovered from a man in his 70s with active or convalescent COVID-19. The CDR3 sequence: CASSPQGGDRVHEQYF. CDR3 nucleotides: TGCGCCAGCAGCCCCCAGGGAGGAGACAGGGTCCACGAGCAGTACTTC.